Following are 28 T cell receptor beta chains from one sample sequenced in a study of T cell responses to AZD1222 COVID-19 vaccine. The table came from immunoSEQ multiplex PCR; TCRdb's copy has only in-frame clones and leaves some out. The repertoire holds around 140,000 clones, with 89% as singletons. This specimen consisted of peripheral blood, obtained 28 days after the second AZD1222 dose. These receptors all come from an adult who received the AZD1222 COVID-19 vaccine.

V usage is TRBV19 and J usage is TRBJ1-1; D might be TRBD1 (6 bases). Germline assignment: CDR1 LNHDA and CDR2 SQIVND (reference sequence). V lost 7 bases, J lost 0 bases, and 12 bases lay in between. The CDR3 totals 14 residues. Here the CDR3 reads CASTRQELNTEAFF. Here the CDR3 DNA reads TGTGCCAGTACCAGACAGGAACTGAACACTGAAGCTTTCTTT.

This chain uses TRBV30 with TRBJ2-1; TRBD2 might be the D (6 bases). Trimming left V 4 bases short and J 6 bases short, with 10 bases between. The CDR3 loop spans 12 amino acids. Germline CDR1 and CDR2: GTSNPN and SVGIG (reference sequence). The DNA of the CDR3 is TGTGCCTGGAATGCGGGGTCCAATGAGCAGTTCTTC. This sequence encodes CAWNAGSNEQFF.

This clone was detected only once. The chain couples TRBV29-1 to TRBJ2-1, with a possible D match to TRBD1 (5 bases). In germline, CDR1 is SQVTM, CDR2 ANQGSEA. Trimming left V 4 bases short and J 0 bases short, with 10 bases between. The CDR3 runs 14 residues. CDR3 DNA sequence: TGCAGCGTTGTTAGGGGAACCTCCTACAATGAGCAGTTCTTC. Translating gives CSVVRGTSYNEQFF.

This chain joins TRBV3-1 (or the pseudogene TRBV3-2) and TRBJ2-7; D is unclear. Trimming shortened V by 3 bases and J by 3 bases, and 9 bases separated the two germline ends. Germline V CDR1 and CDR2: LGHDT, YNNKEL (reference sequence). This CDR3 region has 13 residues. CDR3 region: CASSQVPFYEQYF. Here the CDR3 DNA reads TGTGCCAGCAGCCAGGTCCCGTTCTACGAGCAGTACTTC.

The V and J genes are TRBV6-2 or TRBV6-3 and TRBJ1-5; D is possibly TRBD1 (5 bases). V was trimmed by 3 bases and J by 0 bases, leaving 12 bases between them. CDR3 length equals 16 residues. The germline CDR1 and CDR2 sequences are MNHEY and SVGEGT. In DNA form, the CDR3 reads TGTGCCAGCAGTTATCTGGGGGTCTATAGCAATCAGCCCCAGCATTTT. Its protein product is CASSYLGVYSNQPQHF.

The rearrangement uses TRBV7-2 and TRBJ2-7; 7 positions match TRBD2. Germline V gene data show CDR1 as SGHTA and CDR2 as FQGNSA. The CDR3 extends over 14 amino acids. J gave up 6 bases and V 1 base, and 6 bases lay outside the gene matches. DNA for the CDR3: TGTGCCAGCAGCTTAGTTCTAGCGGCTGGCGAGCAGTACTTC. Its protein is CASSLVLAAGEQYF.

The rearrangement joins TRBV30 to TRBJ1-4; 9 nucleotides align to TRBD1. The CDR3 runs 16 residues. J gave up 8 bases and V 3 bases, and 13 bases lay outside the gene matches. Germline V gene sequence: CDR1 GTSNPN, CDR2 SVGIG (reference sequence). Here the CDR3 reads CAWSPPLGTGREKLFF. For the CDR3, the DNA is TGTGCCTGGAGCCCTCCGCTCGGGACAGGGAGGGAAAAACTGTTTTTT.

This chain uses TRBV7-2 with TRBJ1-4; D is undetermined. V shed 1 base and J shed 0 bases, with 15 bases lying between them. CDR1 is SGHTA and CDR2 is FQGNSA in the germline V gene. CDR3 length equals 18 residues. The CDR3 spells CASSLEARAQATNEKLFF. The CDR3 nucleotides read TGTGCCAGCAGCTTAGAGGCTAGGGCCCAGGCAACTAATGAAAAACTGTTTTTT.

The chain joins TRBV18 to TRBJ1-1; D remains ambiguous. Looked up from germline, CDR1 is KGHSH and CDR2 is LQKENI. This CDR3 comprises 14 residues. V was shortened by 0 bases and J by 1 base, with 6 bases between the two germline ends. CDR3 protein: CASSPPARNTEAFF. The CDR3 DNA reads as TGTGCCAGCTCACCACCCGCCAGGAACACTGAAGCTTTCTTT.

The chain uses TRBV4-1 and TRBJ1-2; possible D gene TRBD1, 5 bases. Germline V CDR1 and CDR2: MGHRA, YSYEKL. The CDR3 is 14 residues long. V gave up 0 bases and J gave up 3 bases, with 8 bases separating them. The CDR3 reads CASSQERGDYGYTF. The CDR3 region has the DNA TGCGCCAGCAGCCAAGAGCGGGGGGACTATGGCTACACCTTC.

This sequence joins TRBV6-5 and TRBJ2-7; D remains ambiguous. The V gene lost 8 bases and the J gene lost 5 bases, with 7 bases spanning the gap. The CDR3 sequence is 10 residues long. Looked up from germline, CDR1 is MNHEY and CDR2 is SVGAGI. The CDR3 DNA is TGTGCCAGCTCAGGTGACGAGCAGTACTTC. Its protein is CASSGDEQYF.

The genes are TRBV11-3 and TRBJ2-1; D might be TRBD2 (5 bases). The CDR3 sequence is 17 residues long. The ends were cut back, 5 bases at V and 4 bases at J, with 21 bases in the middle. Germline V gene data show CDR1 as SGHNT and CDR2 as YENEEA. The CDR3 DNA sequence: TGTGCCAGCAGCAGGGAAGGAGGCCCAACCCTTTACAATGAGCAGTTCTTC. The encoded protein is CASSREGGPTLYNEQFF.

This clone was seen a few times. V usage is TRBV6-4 and J usage is TRBJ2-3; tentative D call: TRBD2 (6 bases). V lost 2 bases to trimming and J lost 8 bases, with 20 bases between them. CDR1 and CDR2 (germline): MRHNA, SNTAGT. The CDR3 length is 16 residues. Here the CDR3 reads CASSDDSLEGRTTQYF. Here the CDR3 DNA reads TGTGCCAGCAGTGACGATTCTTTGGAGGGCCGGACTACGCAGTATTTT.

The chain employs TRBV28 and TRBJ1-2; D not resolved. The germline V gene encodes CDR1 MDHEN and CDR2 SYDVKM. Trimming took off 5 bases at V and 4 bases at J, with 14 bases between the two ends. The CDR3 length is 14 residues. Here the CDR3 reads CASSRDGGIYGYTF. The CDR3 coding sequence is TGTGCCAGCAGTAGAGACGGTGGGATCTATGGCTACACCTTC.

The chain employs TRBV5-1 and TRBJ2-6, with 8 bases lining up with TRBD1. CDR3 size: 18 residues. Losses at the gene ends were 7 bases for V and 2 bases for J; bases not matched to a gene: 14. Per the germline V gene, CDR1 is SGHRS and CDR2 is YFSETQ. Here the CDR3 DNA reads TGCGCCAGCTCCTCCCCGACAGGGGATGCAGCTGGGGCCAACGTCCTGACTTTC. Translated, it gives CASSSPTGDAAGANVLTF.

The V and J genes are TRBV7-9 and TRBJ1-5; D possibly corresponds to TRBD1 (5 bases). From germline, CDR1 is SEHNR and CDR2 FQNEAQ (reference sequence). The length of the CDR3 is 15 residues. V was clipped by 5 bases and J by 6 bases, with 17 bases between them. The CDR3 region is CASSATASGFQPQHF. Written as DNA, the CDR3 is TGTGCCAGCAGCGCGACAGCCTCAGGGTTTCAGCCCCAGCATTTT. Drawing the rest from reference TRBV7-9 and TRBJ1-5, the complete variable domain is DTGVSQNPRHKITKRGQNVTFRCDPISEHNRLYWYRQTLGQGPEFLTYFQNEAQLEKSRLLSDRFSAERPKGSFSTLEIQRTEQGDSAMYLCASSATASGFQPQHFGDGTRLSIL.

The chain employs TRBV29-1 and TRBJ2-2; D is undetermined. Per germline, CDR1 SQVTM and CDR2 ANQGSEA. This CDR3 is built from 14 residues. Trimming shortened V by 6 bases and J by 2 bases, and 13 bases separated the two germline ends. This chain's CDR3 is CSVCETLNTGELFF. CDR3 DNA sequence: TGCAGCGTGTGCGAAACTCTAAACACCGGGGAGCTGTTTTTT.

The V and J genes are TRBV6-5 and TRBJ1-5; D perhaps matches TRBD1 (5 bases). CDR1 MNHEY and CDR2 SVGAGI come from the germline V gene. The CDR3 covers 15 residues. V lost 0 bases and J lost 6, with 12 bases in between. The CDR3 nucleotides are TGTGCCAGCAGTTACTCCTGGGGGGTTGGTCAGCCCCAGCATTTT. This codes for CASSYSWGVGQPQHF.

This CDR3 is CAWSWGDRDVDEQFF. In DNA form, the CDR3 reads TGTGCCTGGAGTTGGGGGGACAGGGACGTAGATGAGCAGTTCTTC. J is TRBJ2-1 and V is TRBV30; 9 bases are a match to TRBD1. The V gene's germline CDR1 is GTSNPN and CDR2 SVGIG (reference sequence). The CDR3 is 15 amino acids. V lost 2 bases and J lost 8; bases outside the gene matches: 10.

The chain has TRBV19 and TRBJ2-7; D is perhaps TRBD1 or TRBD2 (5 bases each). Trimming took 1 base from V and 0 from J, leaving 10 bases between them. Germline lookup yields CDR1 LNHDA and CDR2 SQIVND (reference sequence). This CDR3 has 15 residues. The DNA of the CDR3 is TGTGCCAGTAGTATAGCTGCAGGGACCTCCTACGAGCAGTACTTC. It encodes CASSIAAGTSYEQYF.

The J gene is TRBJ1-4, the V gene TRBV2, with TRBD1 as a possible D gene (5 bases). V gave up 11 bases and J gave up 3 bases, with 10 bases separating them. Germline CDR1 reads SNHLY; CDR2 reads FYNNEI. The CDR3 length is 12 residues. This chain's CDR3 is CALAGPNEKLFF. Here the CDR3 DNA reads TGTGCCCTCGCGGGACCTAATGAAAAACTGTTTTTT.

The gene calls are TRBV18 and TRBJ1-1, with 8 bases matching TRBD1. CDR1 and CDR2 (germline): KGHSH, LQKENI. This CDR3 has 15 amino acids. The V gene end was trimmed by 0 bases and the J gene end by 6 bases; junction bases not matched to a gene: 6. Here the CDR3 reads CASSPPVTQGAEAFF. CDR3 in DNA: TGTGCCAGCTCACCACCGGTCACACAGGGGGCTGAAGCTTTCTTT.

This clone was detected once. The V call is TRBV29-1, the J call TRBJ2-1, with TRBD2 as a possible D gene (5 bases). The V end lost 6 bases, the J end lost 10 bases, and 10 bases lay between the germline ends. The CDR3 loop spans 10 amino acids. Germline V CDR1 and CDR2: SQVTM, ANQGSEA. Here the CDR3 reads CSVVRLEQFF. For the CDR3, the DNA is TGCAGCGTCGTCCGACTAGAGCAGTTCTTC.

The rearrangement links TRBV6-1 to TRBJ1-5; 7 positions match TRBD1. CDR3 length: 15 residues. The junction had 6 bases not matched to a gene; V was cut back by 1 base and J by 6 bases. Germline loops: CDR1 MNHNS, CDR2 SASEGT. CDR3 sequence reads: CASSEGGGAVQPQHF. The CDR3 region has the DNA TGTGCCAGCAGTGAAGGAGGGGGCGCGGTTCAGCCCCAGCATTTT.

This clone is a singleton in its sample. The chain has TRBV7-9 and TRBJ2-7; no reliable D call. V lost 5 bases and J 6 bases, leaving 8 bases between the germline ends. Germline CDR1 is SEHNR and CDR2 is FQNEAQ (reference sequence). CDR3 size: 11 residues. CDR3 bases: TGTGCCAGCAGCCTGTCCGTCGAGCAGTACTTC. The encoded protein is CASSLSVEQYF.

The chain carries TRBV21-1 and TRBJ1-2. TRBV21-1 counts as a pseudogene. The CDR3 is 15 amino acids. The CDR3 region has the DNA TGTGCCAGCAGCAAATCTTTCCGGGTCAACTATGGCTACACCTTC. Translating gives CASSKSFRVNYGYTF.

This clone was counted only a few times. The genes are TRBV6-2 or TRBV6-3 and TRBJ1-1; the D gene is possibly TRBD1 (6 bases). Trimming removed 2 bases at V and 1 base at J, with 14 bases between. The CDR3 runs 16 residues. Germline V lookup: CDR1 MNHEY, CDR2 SVGEGT. The CDR3 sequence is CASSYAPQGPNTEAFF. DNA of the CDR3: TGTGCCAGCAGTTACGCTCCACAGGGCCCGAACACTGAAGCTTTCTTT.

The DNA of the CDR3 is TGTGCCAGCAGCTTATCGTCGGTGAGGGCCCGAAGAACAGATACGCAGTATTTT. It translates to CASSLSSVRARRTDTQYF. The rearrangement links TRBV7-9 to TRBJ2-3, with D maybe TRBD2 (5 bases). This CDR3 has 18 amino acids. The V gene's germline CDR1 is SEHNR and CDR2 FQNEAQ (reference sequence). The germline V and J ends were trimmed by 2 bases and 3 bases, with 21 bases remaining between them.